This passage covers 15 T cell receptor beta chains from one sample sequenced in a study of CD8 T cells in Susac syndrome (dated by TCRdb to about 2019). The receptor library was made with the immunoSEQ multiplex PCR assay. RNA was extracted with the RNeasy kit and about 0.5 to 1 ug was reverse transcribed using random hexamers. TCRdb redid the processing of the public reads, applying fastp at Q25 and MiXCR, and retained in-frame beta chains. Each record represents a unique CDR3 protein, reported with the most common genes and DNA among its rows. This sample has about 200,000 distinct CDR3 sequences in its table, and roughly 94% of those were observed once. The ten largest clones take up about 0.094% of the sample. What was sequenced was CD4+ T cells from PBMCs. These receptors were taken from a human donor in good health.

J is TRBJ2-3 and V is TRBV3-1; 8 nucleotides match TRBD2. The V segment lost 4 bases and the J segment 2 bases; nucleotides outside the gene matches: 11. The germline gives CDR1 LGHDT, CDR2 YNNKEL (reference sequence). The CDR3 loop spans 17 amino acids. For the CDR3, the DNA is TGTGCCAGCAGCCCAAAAGTCTTAGCGGGAAACACAGATACGCAGTATTTT. Its translation is CASSPKVLAGNTDTQYF.

In its sample, this clonotype was seen once. The V call is TRBV18, the J call TRBJ1-5; D is uncertain. Germline values: CDR1 KGHSH, CDR2 LQKENI. With 5 bases removed from V and 2 bases from J, the gap between germline ends came to 10 bases. There are 14 residues in the CDR3. The CDR3 DNA follows: TGTGCCAGCTCAGGGGAGGGTCGCAATCAGCCCCAGCATTTT. Translated: CASSGEGRNQPQHF.

This sequence joins TRBV25-1 and TRBJ2-5; 9 nucleotides match TRBD1. The V gene's germline CDR1 is MGHDK and CDR2 SYGVNS. The CDR3 spans 15 residues. Losses at the gene ends were 4 bases for V and 4 bases for J; bases not matched to a gene: 7. The CDR3 loop is CASSVTGGGGETQYF. The CDR3 bases are TGTGCCAGCAGTGTTACAGGGGGCGGAGGAGAGACCCAGTACTTC.

The chain recombines TRBV20-1 with TRBJ2-1; the D gene is possibly TRBD1 (5 bases). The V gene's germline CDR1 is DFQATT and CDR2 SNEGSKA (reference sequence). Deletions cut 6 bases from V and 6 bases from J, with 18 bases between. The CDR3 sequence is 14 residues long. CDR3: CSAHPTDTLNEQFF. In nucleotides, the CDR3 is TGCAGTGCCCATCCGACAGATACCCTCAATGAGCAGTTCTTC.

CDR3 DNA: TGCGCCAGCAGCCAAGATTTGAGGGTAGGGGGCTACACCTTC. Its protein is CASSQDLRVGGYTF. The chain has TRBV4-1 and TRBJ1-2; D ambiguous. The CDR3 has 14 residues. V was clipped by 0 bases and J by 8 bases, with 13 bases between them. Germline-derived CDR1 and CDR2 are MGHRA and YSYEKL.

The V gene is TRBV27, the J gene TRBJ2-1; D is perhaps TRBD2 (6 bases). The V end lost 6 bases, the J end lost 5 bases, and 17 bases lay between the germline ends. Germline lookup yields CDR1 MNHEY and CDR2 SMNVEV (reference sequence). The CDR3 runs to 15 residues. This chain's CDR3 is CASSPRRGVDNEQFF. DNA of the CDR3: TGTGCCAGCAGCCCGCGGCGCGGGGTTGACAATGAGCAGTTCTTC.

The chain is built from TRBV12-3 or TRBV12-4 and TRBJ1-2; 7 nucleotides align to TRBD1. The CDR3 is made up of 13 amino acids. The V segment lost 7 bases and the J segment 8 bases; nucleotides outside the gene matches: 10. This CDR3 is CASTPVQGSGYTF. For the CDR3, the DNA is TGTGCCAGCACTCCGGTACAGGGGAGCGGCTACACCTTC.

In its sample, this clonotype was seen once. V is TRBV25-1 and J is TRBJ2-3, with D possibly TRBD1 on 6 matching bases. This CDR3 comprises 15 residues. V lost 5 bases and J lost 5, with 17 bases in between. From germline, CDR1 is MGHDK and CDR2 SYGVNS. The CDR3 coding sequence is TGTGCCAGCAGTCCCGGGACAACCACGTTAGATACGCAGTATTTT. This sequence encodes CASSPGTTTLDTQYF.

The V and J genes are TRBV2 and TRBJ2-5; TRBD1 agrees at 7 bases. This CDR3 has 14 amino acids. Germline assignment: CDR1 SNHLY and CDR2 FYNNEI. Germline trimming cut 1 base from V and 4 bases from J; bases unmatched to any gene: 3. The CDR3 loop is CASSEGTGVETQYF. The CDR3 bases are TGTGCCAGCAGTGAAGGTACAGGGGTAGAGACCCAGTACTTC.

The chain recombines TRBV29-1 with TRBJ2-1, with 9 bases identical to TRBD1. Trimming at V came to 6 bases and at J to 5 bases, leaving 8 bases not matched to a gene. The CDR3 length is 14 residues. Germline V gene data show CDR1 as SQVTM and CDR2 as ANQGSEA. Here the CDR3 reads CSVETGTGNNEQFF. CDR3 DNA sequence: TGCAGCGTCGAAACCGGGACAGGGAACAATGAGCAGTTCTTC.

The V gene is TRBV24-1, the J gene TRBJ2-1; perhaps TRBD2 as D (7 bases). Germline V gene data show CDR1 as KGHDR and CDR2 as SFDVKD. CDR3 length: 16 amino acids. V lost 3 bases, J lost 3 bases, and 14 bases lay in between. The CDR3, as DNA: TGTGCCACCAGTGATGTCGCGGGGGCCAGCTACAATGAGCAGTTCTTC. Residues: CATSDVAGASYNEQFF.

The genes are TRBV23-1 and TRBJ2-7, with TRBD2 identical over 13 bases. TRBV23-1 is an ORF for which the function is uncertain. After removal of 2 bases from V and 4 bases from J, the junction contained 8 bases not matched to a gene. The CDR3 has 17 residues. CDR3 in DNA: TGCGCCAGCAGTCAAGTACTAGCGGGAGGGCCGAGGTACGAGCAGTACGTC. It is translated as CASSQVLAGGPRYEQYV.

V gene TRBV7-9 combines with J gene TRBJ2-3; D possibly corresponds to TRBD1 (5 bases). This CDR3 has 12 residues. Germline V gene data show CDR1 as SEHNR and CDR2 as FQNEAQ (reference sequence). V gave up 1 base and J gave up 9 bases, with 8 bases separating them. CDR3 residues: CASSLEAGTQYF. The CDR3 DNA sequence: TGTGCCAGCAGCTTAGAGGCAGGGACGCAGTATTTT.

The chain couples TRBV30 to TRBJ1-5, with D unclear. The length of the CDR3 is 13 residues. The germline gives CDR1 GTSNPN, CDR2 SVGIG (reference sequence). V was shortened by 2 bases and J by 5 bases, with 10 bases between the two germline ends. CDR3 protein: CAWSLSADQPQHF. CDR3 nucleotides: TGTGCCTGGAGTCTGTCAGCCGATCAGCCCCAGCATTTT.

This clonotype was detected only once. The V and J genes are TRBV20-1 and TRBJ2-7; D remains unclear. Looked up from germline, CDR1 is DFQATT and CDR2 is SNEGSKA (reference sequence). This CDR3 is built from 14 residues. V was trimmed by 5 bases and J by 2 bases, leaving 16 bases between them. CDR3 in DNA: TGCAGTGCTGGGTCCCAAACACCAACCTACGAGCAGTACGTC. This codes for CSAGSQTPTYEQYV.